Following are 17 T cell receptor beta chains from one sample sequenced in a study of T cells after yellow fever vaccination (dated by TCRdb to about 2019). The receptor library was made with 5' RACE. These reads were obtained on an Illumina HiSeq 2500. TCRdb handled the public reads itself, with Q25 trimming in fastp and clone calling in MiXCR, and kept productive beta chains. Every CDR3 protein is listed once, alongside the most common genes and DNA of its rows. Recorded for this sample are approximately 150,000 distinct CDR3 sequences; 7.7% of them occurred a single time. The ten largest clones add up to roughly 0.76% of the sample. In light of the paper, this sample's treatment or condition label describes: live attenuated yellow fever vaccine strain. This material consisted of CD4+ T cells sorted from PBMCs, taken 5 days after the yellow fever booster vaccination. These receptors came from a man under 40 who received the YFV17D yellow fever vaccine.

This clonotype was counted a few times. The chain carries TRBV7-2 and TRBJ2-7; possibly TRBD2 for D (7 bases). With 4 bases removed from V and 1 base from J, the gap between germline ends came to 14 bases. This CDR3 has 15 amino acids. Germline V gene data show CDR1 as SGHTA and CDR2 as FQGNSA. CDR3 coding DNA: TGTGCCAGCAGCTACGAGGGAGGGGGATCCTACGAGCAGTACTTC. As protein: CASSYEGGGSYEQYF.

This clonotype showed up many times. CDR3 sequence reads: CAISDGTGINQPQHF. The CDR3 nucleotides read TGTGCCATCAGTGACGGGACAGGCATCAATCAGCCCCAGCATTTT. The chain couples TRBV10-3 to TRBJ1-5; TRBD1 matches at 8 bases. CDR3 length equals 15 residues. The germline CDR1 and CDR2 sequences are ENHRY and SYGVKD. The trim removed 3 bases at V and 3 bases at J, leaving 4 bases unmatched.

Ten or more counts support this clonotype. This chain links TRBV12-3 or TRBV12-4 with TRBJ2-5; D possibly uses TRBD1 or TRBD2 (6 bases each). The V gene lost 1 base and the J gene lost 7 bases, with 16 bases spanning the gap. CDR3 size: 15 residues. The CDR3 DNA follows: TGTGCCAGCAGTTTAGGTTGGGGGCAGGGAGGGACCCAGTACTTC. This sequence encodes CASSLGWGQGGTQYF.

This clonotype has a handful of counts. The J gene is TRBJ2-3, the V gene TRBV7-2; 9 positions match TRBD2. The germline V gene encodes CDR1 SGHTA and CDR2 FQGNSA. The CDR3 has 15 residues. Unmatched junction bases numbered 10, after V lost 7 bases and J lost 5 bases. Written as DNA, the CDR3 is TGTGCCAGCACCCGAGAGCGGGGGGTCCTAGATACGCAGTATTTT. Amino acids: CASTRERGVLDTQYF.

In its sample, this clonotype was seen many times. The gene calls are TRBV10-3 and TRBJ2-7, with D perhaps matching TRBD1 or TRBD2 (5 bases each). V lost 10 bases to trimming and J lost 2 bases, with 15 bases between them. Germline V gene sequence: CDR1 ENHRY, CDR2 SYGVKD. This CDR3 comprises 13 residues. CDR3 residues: CASQGEPPYEQYF. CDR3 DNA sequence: TGTGCCAGTCAGGGAGAGCCCCCCTACGAGCAGTACTTC.

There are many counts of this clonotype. The CDR3 loop reads CSASKGTGANVLTF. DNA of the CDR3: TGCAGTGCTAGTAAGGGTACCGGGGCCAACGTCCTGACTTTC. The chain has TRBV20-1 and TRBJ2-6, with D unresolved. The CDR3 totals 14 residues. Trimming left V 3 bases short and J 4 bases short, with 10 bases between. Germline V CDR1 and CDR2: DFQATT, SNEGSKA (reference sequence).

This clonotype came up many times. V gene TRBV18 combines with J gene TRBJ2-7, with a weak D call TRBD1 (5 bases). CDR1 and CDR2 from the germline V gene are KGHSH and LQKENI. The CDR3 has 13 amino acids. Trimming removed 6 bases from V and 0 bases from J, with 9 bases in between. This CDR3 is CASSDNFSYEQYF. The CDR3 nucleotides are TGTGCCAGCTCGGACAATTTCTCCTACGAGCAGTACTTC. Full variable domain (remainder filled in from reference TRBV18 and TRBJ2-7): NAGVMQNPRHLVRRRGQEARLRCSPMKGHSHVYWYRQLPEEGLKFMVYLQKENIIDESGMPKERFSAEFPKEGPSILRIQQVVRGDSAAYFCASSDNFSYEQYFGPGTRLTVT.

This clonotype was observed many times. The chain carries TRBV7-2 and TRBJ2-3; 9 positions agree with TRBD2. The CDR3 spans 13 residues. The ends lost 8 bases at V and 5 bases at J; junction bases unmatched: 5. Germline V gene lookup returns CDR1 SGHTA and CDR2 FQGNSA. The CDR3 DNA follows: TGTGCCAGCGCGGGAGGGCCGATAGATACGCAGTATTTT. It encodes CASAGGPIDTQYF.

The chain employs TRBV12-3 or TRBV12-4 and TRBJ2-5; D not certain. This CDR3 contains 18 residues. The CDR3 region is CTFSFRPLMNHRQETQYF. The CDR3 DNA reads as TGTACCTTCAGTTTTCGGCCCCTCATGAACCATCGGCAAGAGACCCAGTACTTC.

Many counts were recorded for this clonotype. In nucleotides, the CDR3 is TGTGCCAGCAGCAAGGGGAGATTGGCGGATTCACCCCTCCACTTT. Residues: CASSKGRLADSPLHF. The gene calls are TRBV7-6 and TRBJ1-6; TRBD1 might be the D (5 bases). Germline CDR1 SGHVS, CDR2 FNYEAQ. The V and J ends lost 5 bases and 8 bases respectively, with 16 bases between them. This CDR3 region has 15 residues. Variable domain in full (rest from reference TRBV7-6 and TRBJ1-6): GAGVSQSPRYKVTKRGQDVALRCDPISGHVSLYWYRQALGQGPEFLTYFNYEAQQDKSGLPNDRFSAERPEGSISTLTIQRTEQRDSAMYRCASSKGRLADSPLHFGNGTRLTVT.

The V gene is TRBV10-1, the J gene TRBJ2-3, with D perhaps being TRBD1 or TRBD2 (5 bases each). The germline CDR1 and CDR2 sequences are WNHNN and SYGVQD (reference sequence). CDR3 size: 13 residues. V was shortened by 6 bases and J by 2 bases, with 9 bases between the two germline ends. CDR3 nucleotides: TGCGCCAGCAGAGAAGGGACCACAGATACGCAGTATTTT. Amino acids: CASREGTTDTQYF.

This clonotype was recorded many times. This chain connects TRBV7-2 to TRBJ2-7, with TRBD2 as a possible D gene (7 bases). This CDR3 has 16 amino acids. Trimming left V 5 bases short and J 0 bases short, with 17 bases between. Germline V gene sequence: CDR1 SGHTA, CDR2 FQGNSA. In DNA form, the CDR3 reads TGTGCCAGCAGCCAGAGGGGGGGAAGGAGCTCCTACGAGCAGTACTTC. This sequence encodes CASSQRGGRSSYEQYF.

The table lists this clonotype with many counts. CDR3 sequence reads: CSARKGLDTQYF. DNA of the CDR3: TGCAGTGCTAGAAAGGGATTAGATACGCAGTATTTT. V is TRBV20-1 and J is TRBJ2-3, with D hard to call. Trimming shortened V by 2 bases and J by 5 bases, and 8 bases separated the two germline ends. Per germline, CDR1 DFQATT and CDR2 SNEGSKA (reference sequence). The CDR3 extends over 12 amino acids.

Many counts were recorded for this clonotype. CDR3 loop: CASHSLPTDNTEAFF. Written as DNA, the CDR3 is TGTGCCAGCCACTCCCTCCCGACAGATAACACTGAAGCTTTCTTT. The V call is TRBV27, the J call TRBJ1-1, with D possibly being TRBD1 (5 bases). Trimming cost V 8 bases and J 2 bases, with 18 bases left between them. The germline CDR1 and CDR2 sequences are MNHEY and SMNVEV (reference sequence). There are 15 residues in the CDR3.

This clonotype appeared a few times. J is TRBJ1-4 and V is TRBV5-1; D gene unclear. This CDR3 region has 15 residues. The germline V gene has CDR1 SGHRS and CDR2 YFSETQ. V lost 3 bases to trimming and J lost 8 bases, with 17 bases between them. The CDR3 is CASSYGRNSGEKLFF. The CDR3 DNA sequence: TGCGCCAGCAGCTATGGACGGAATTCAGGCGAAAAACTGTTTTTT.

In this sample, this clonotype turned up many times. CDR3 bases: TGTGCCAGTAGTACCTCGGGGACAGGCTACGAGCAGTACTTC. Its translation: CASSTSGTGYEQYF. This chain joins TRBV19 and TRBJ2-7; 8 bases line up with TRBD1. Per the germline V gene, CDR1 is LNHDA and CDR2 is SQIVND (reference sequence). V lost 4 bases, J lost 3 bases, and 5 bases stayed unmatched. This CDR3 is 14 amino acids long.

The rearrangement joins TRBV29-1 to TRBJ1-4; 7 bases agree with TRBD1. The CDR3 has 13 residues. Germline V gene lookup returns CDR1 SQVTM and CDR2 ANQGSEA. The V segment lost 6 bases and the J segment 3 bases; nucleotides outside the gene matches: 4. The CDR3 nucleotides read TGCAGCGTCGGACAGGCCTCTAATGAAAAACTGTTTTTT. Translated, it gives CSVGQASNEKLFF.